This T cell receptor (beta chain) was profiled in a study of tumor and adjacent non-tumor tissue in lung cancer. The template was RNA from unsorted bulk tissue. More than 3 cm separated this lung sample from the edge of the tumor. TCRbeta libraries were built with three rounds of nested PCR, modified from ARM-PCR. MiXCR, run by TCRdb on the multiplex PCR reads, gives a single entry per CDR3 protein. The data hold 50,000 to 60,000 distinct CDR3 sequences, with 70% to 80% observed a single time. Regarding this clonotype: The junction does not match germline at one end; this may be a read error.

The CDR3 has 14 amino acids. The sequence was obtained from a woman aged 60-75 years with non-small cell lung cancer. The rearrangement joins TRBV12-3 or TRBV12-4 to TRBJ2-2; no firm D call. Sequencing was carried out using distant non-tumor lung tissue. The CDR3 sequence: CACSLRHNIGELFF. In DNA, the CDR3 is TGTGCCTGCAGTTTGAGGCACAACATCGGGGAGCTGTTTTTT.